The present entry profiles one T cell receptor beta chain with its context. Its antigen is not known. The assay was immunoSEQ multiplex PCR, and TCRdb's table has in-frame clones only and misses some. The sample consists of about 380,000 clones, approximately 96% of them appearing once. This record belongs to a study of shared clonotypes between healthy human individuals. Study background: CD8 memory received one plate per donor, CD8 naive two, CD4 memory three and CD4 naive three. Study-level findings and limits: Generation probabilities were higher for clonotypes shared across all four sorted-subset donors than for unshared ones. Clonotype sharing levels among donors were expected to vary with sequencing depth.

This CDR3 region has 14 residues. CDR1 is MNHEY and CDR2 is SMNVEV in the germline V gene (reference sequence). V lost 2 bases and J lost 2, with 7 bases in between. CCR7-negative CD45RA+ TemRA cells were pooled with CD45RO+ cells for CD8 memory. Sequenced material: memory CD8+ T cells sorted from blood. Regarding subset: CD45RO+ cells pooled with CCR7-negative TemRA cells. This clonotype was sampled from a man younger than 40 in good health. V usage is TRBV27 and J usage is TRBJ1-3; D remains unclear. CDR3: CASSLAGTGNTIYF. CDR3 nucleotides: TGTGCCAGCAGTTTAGCGGGGACTGGAAACACCATATATTTT.